This TCR beta chain was identified during a study of siplizumab effects on memory and regulatory T cells (dated 2019 in TCRdb). Describing the broader study: The study examined how the anti-CD2 antibody siplizumab affects alloreactive T-cell subsets in allogeneic mixed lymphocyte reactions built from human PBMCs. Broader findings and caveats from the paper: The suppressive function of proliferating Tregs from siplizumab cultures was not functionally confirmed. Unstimulated naive T cells appeared more diverse than memory T cells, and naive cells seemed to contribute substantially to the alloresponse. Sequences below about 10^-5 frequency were poorly captured, so only a minor fraction of alloreactive clones could be mapped to unstimulated subsets. Among mappable alloreactive CD4+ clones, an average Treg-derived fraction of roughly 69% was observed with siplizumab, compared with roughly 28% in control reactions. Siplizumab significantly reduced the cumulative frequency of alloreactive sequences traceable to unstimulated CD4+ memory T cells. A naive or memory phenotype could not be assigned to roughly 75-95% of proliferating CD4+ or CD8+ clones.

In addition, sequencing in three donor pairs included unstimulated CD8+ effector memory subsets alongside CD4+ naive, CD8+ naive, CD8+ TEMRA and CD4+ memory subsets. Sorted unstimulated T cells, along with proliferating T cells recovered from mixed lymphocyte reactions, underwent TCRbeta CDR3 sequencing. Fresh whole blood from approximately 10 HLA-typed healthy donors was used to isolate PBMCs. Details on this clone: This receptor's antigen is unknown. Per-nucleotide qualities are absent, and no much larger clonotype sits a single base away.

Its CDR3 holds 16 amino acids, cysteine through phenylalanine. Just the 48-base CDR3 DNA is kept, in frame starting at base 1. The junction shows trimming of 4 bases on V and 0 bases on J, plus 13 bases between the germline ends. CDR1 and CDR2, per the germline V gene, are MGHRA and YSYEKL. The method behind the library was the immunoSEQ multiplex PCR assay. Each sample had 85,000 to 100,000 TCR templates assayed by the deep sequencing platform. Genomic DNA extracted from sorted T cells was the material used for TCRbeta CDR3 sequencing. Processing in the source paper ran as follows. The R programming language was used for clonal analysis of the TCRbeta CDR3 data. Unstimulated samples were compared with post-reaction CFSE-low samples to define alloreactive CD4+ and CD8+ clones. Regulatory or non-regulatory origin of alloreactive CD4+ clones was assigned by matching sequences to the sorted unstimulated Treg and non-Treg repertoires. TCRdb obtained this table from immuneACCESS and retained in-frame rearrangements with V and J assigned. These tables miss some clones; where compared with another copy, unresolved V genes account for less than half of the shortfall, and the remainder is unexplained. V, J and clone size derive from that table, while D and trimming were established from the DNA sequence. The sample includes 60,000 to 65,000 clones, with around 80% observed a single time. Approximately 0.4% of the sample lies in the top ten.

This TCR came from a human donor in good health. Recombination linked TRBV4-1 to TRBJ2-4, with the D gene call left open. The sequencing input was memory CD4+ T cells sorted from blood. In the paper's terms, the cell subset or site label means: unstimulated CD4+ memory T cells. The nucleotide sequence reads TGCGCCAGCAGCCTCTGGACGGATCTAGCCAAAAACATTCAGTACTTC. Translated, this is CASSLWTDLAKNIQYF.